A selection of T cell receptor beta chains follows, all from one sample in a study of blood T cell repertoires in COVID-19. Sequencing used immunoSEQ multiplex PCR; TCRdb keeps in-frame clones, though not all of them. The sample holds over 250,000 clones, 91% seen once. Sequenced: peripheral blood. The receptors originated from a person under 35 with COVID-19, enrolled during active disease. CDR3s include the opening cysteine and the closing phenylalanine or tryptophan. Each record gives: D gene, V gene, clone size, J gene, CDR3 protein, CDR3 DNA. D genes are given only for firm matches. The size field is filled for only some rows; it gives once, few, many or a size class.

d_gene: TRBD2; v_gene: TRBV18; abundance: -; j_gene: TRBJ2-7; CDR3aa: CASSPQRGYEQYF; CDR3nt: TGTGCCAGCTCACCACAGCGGGGCTACGAGCAGTACTTC
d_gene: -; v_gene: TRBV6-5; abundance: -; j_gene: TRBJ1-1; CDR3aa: CASSYTTRGNTEAFF; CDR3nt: TGTGCCAGCAGTTACACAACCAGGGGGAACACTGAAGCTTTCTTT
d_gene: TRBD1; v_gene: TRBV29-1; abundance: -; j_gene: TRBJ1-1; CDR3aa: CSVKGQGSNTEAFF; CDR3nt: TGCAGCGTTAAAGGACAGGGGTCGAACACTGAAGCTTTCTTT
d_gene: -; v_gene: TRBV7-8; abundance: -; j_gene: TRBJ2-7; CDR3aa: CASSLVSPYEQYF; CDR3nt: TGTGCCAGCAGCTTAGTCAGTCCCTACGAGCAGTACTTC
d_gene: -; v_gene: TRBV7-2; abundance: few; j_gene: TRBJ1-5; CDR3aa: CAIQDSNQPQHF; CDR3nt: TGTGCCATTCAGGATAGCAATCAGCCCCAGCATTTT
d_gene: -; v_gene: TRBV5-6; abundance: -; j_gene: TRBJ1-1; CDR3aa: CASSLAGANTEAFF; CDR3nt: TGTGCCAGCAGCTTGGCTGGGGCGAACACTGAAGCTTTCTTT
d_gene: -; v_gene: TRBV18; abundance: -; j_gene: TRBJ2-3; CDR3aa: CASSPPGADTQYF; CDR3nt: TGTGCCAGCTCACCCCCGGGGGCAGATACGCAGTATTTT
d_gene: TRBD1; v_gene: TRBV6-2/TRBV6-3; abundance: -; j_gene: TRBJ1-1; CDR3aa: CASSYVQGDTEAFF; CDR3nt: TGTGCCAGCAGTTATGTACAGGGGGACACTGAAGCTTTCTTT
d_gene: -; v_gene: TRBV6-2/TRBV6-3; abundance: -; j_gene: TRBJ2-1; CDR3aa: CASSPSMPGNEQFF; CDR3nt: TGTGCCAGCAGCCCGTCTATGCCAGGGAATGAGCAGTTCTTC
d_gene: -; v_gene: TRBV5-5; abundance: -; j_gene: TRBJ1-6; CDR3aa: CASSLEGRNSPLHF; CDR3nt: TGTGCCAGCAGCTTGGAGGGGCGCAATTCACCCCTCCACTTT
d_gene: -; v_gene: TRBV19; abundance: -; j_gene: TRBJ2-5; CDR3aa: CASSMQGYVETQYF; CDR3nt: TGTGCCAGTAGTATGCAGGGCTATGTGGAGACCCAGTACTTC
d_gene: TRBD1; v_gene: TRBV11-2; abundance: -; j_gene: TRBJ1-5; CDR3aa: CASSIGTVSNQPQHF; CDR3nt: TGTGCCAGCAGCATAGGGACAGTTAGCAATCAGCCCCAGCATTTT
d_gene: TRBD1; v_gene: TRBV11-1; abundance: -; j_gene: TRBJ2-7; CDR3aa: CASSFTGEGYEQYF; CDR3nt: TGTGCCAGCAGCTTTACAGGGGAAGGCTACGAGCAGTACTTC
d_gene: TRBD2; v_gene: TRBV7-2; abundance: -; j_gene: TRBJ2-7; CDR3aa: CASSLDSTSGSYEQYF; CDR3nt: TGTGCCAGCAGCTTAGATTCGACTAGCGGGAGCTACGAGCAGTACTTC
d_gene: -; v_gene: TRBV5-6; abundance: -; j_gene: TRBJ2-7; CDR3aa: CASSLSPSYEQYF; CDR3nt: TGTGCCAGCAGTTTGAGCCCCTCCTACGAGCAGTACTTC
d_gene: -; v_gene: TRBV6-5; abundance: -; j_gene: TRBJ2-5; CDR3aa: CASSYPGAETQYF; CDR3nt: TGTGCCAGCAGTTACCCTGGGGCAGAGACCCAGTACTTC
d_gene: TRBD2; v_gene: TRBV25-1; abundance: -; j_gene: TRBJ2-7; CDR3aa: CASRKSGSYEQYF; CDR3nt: TGTGCCAGCAGGAAAAGCGGGAGCTACGAGCAGTACTTC
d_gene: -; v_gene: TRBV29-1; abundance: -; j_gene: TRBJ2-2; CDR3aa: CSVGWQGPNTGELFF; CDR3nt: TGCAGCGTTGGTTGGCAGGGGCCGAACACCGGGGAGCTGTTTTTT
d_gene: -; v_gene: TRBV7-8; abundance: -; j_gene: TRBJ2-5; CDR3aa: CASSLYGDPETQYF; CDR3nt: TGTGCCAGCAGCTTATATGGAGACCCGGAGACCCAGTACTTC
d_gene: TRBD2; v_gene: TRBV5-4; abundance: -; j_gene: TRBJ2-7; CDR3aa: CASSLGLADSYEQYF; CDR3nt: TGTGCCAGCAGCTTAGGACTAGCCGATTCCTACGAGCAGTACTTC
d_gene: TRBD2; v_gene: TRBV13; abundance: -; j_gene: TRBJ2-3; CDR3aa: CASSLGPGVAGGADTQYF; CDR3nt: TGTGCCAGCAGCTTAGGCCCCGGGGTAGCGGGAGGCGCAGATACGCAGTATTTT
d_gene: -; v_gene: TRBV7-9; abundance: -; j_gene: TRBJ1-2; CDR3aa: CASSLGVGQGRRGYTF; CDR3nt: TGTGCCAGCAGCTTAGGGGTTGGGCAGGGAAGGCGAGGCTACACCTTC
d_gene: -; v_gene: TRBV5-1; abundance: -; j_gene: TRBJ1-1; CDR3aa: CASSPDMNTEAFF; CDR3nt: TGCGCCAGCAGCCCGGACATGAACACTGAAGCTTTCTTT
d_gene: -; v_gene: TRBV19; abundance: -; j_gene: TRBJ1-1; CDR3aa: CASSNPGTEAFF; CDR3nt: TGTGCCAGTAGTAATCCGGGCACTGAAGCTTTCTTT
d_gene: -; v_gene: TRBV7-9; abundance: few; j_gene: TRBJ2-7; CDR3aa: CASSPSGTTNEQYF; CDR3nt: TGTGCCAGCAGCCCCTCTGGGACAACGAACGAGCAGTACTTC
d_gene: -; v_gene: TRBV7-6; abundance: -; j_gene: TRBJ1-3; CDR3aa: CASSSGVGVSGNTIYF; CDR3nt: TGTGCCAGCAGCTCAGGGGTGGGTGTCTCTGGAAACACCATATATTTT
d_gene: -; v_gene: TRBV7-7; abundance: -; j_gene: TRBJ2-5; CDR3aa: CASSLEGQGGSTQYF; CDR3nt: TGTGCTAGCAGCTTAGAGGGGCAGGGCGGATCGACCCAGTACTTC
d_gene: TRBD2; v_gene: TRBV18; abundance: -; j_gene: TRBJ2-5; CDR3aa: CASSPGTSGRETQYF; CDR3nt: TGTGCCAGCTCACCTGGGACTAGCGGGAGAGAGACCCAGTACTTC
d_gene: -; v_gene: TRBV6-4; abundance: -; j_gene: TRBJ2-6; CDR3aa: CASSEEAIGISGANVLTF; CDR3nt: TGTGCCAGCAGTGAAGAAGCGATCGGGATCTCTGGGGCCAACGTCCTGACTTTC
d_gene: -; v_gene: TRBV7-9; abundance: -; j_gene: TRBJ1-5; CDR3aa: CASSSNRFQPQHF; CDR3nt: TGTGCCAGCAGCTCAAACAGGTTCCAGCCCCAGCATTTT